This TCR beta chain derives from a study of shared clonotypes between healthy human individuals. Overall study findings and caveats: The study found about 5% of naive CD4 clonotypes shared across a handful of donors. Tissues were not sampled, only blood, and their repertoires likely differ.

Authors' analysis steps: Junction-only sequences produced by ImmunoSEQ had no quality scores, so filtering differed. The assay was immunoSEQ multiplex PCR, and TCRdb's table has in-frame clones only and misses some. V, J and clone size are taken as reported in that table, and D and trimming were inferred from the DNA itself. Among about 1.1 million clones listed, 78% were seen once. On this clone itself: Its antigen is unknown.

Germline CDR1 and CDR2: LGHNA and YNFKEQ. The CDR3 length is 17 residues. Germline trimming cut 2 bases from V and 7 bases from J; bases unmatched to any gene: 13. The chain links TRBV4-2 to TRBJ2-2, with TRBD2 matching over 7 bases. The clonotype originates from a man between 18 and 35 years old in good health. Some clones in this sample may be carry-over from other donors' samples. Sequencing was done on a sample of memory CD4+ T cells from PBMCs. The subset is: CD45RA-negative fraction. The CDR3 sequence is CASSQTVGSGKGGELFF. CDR3 DNA: TGTGCCAGCAGCCAAACGGTGGGAAGCGGGAAAGGCGGGGAGCTGTTTTTT.